These 30 T cell receptor beta chains were sequenced from one sample in a study of post-analysis software for immune sequencing data. Overall study results and limits: The study found TRBV5-6, TRBV5-1 and TRBV20-1 among a handful of TRBV segments more frequent in patients than controls.

Sequencing libraries made from TCR beta cDNA carried unique molecular identifiers. TCRdb re-derived calls from the PCR reads in MiXCR, one entry per CDR3 protein. The repertoire includes approximately 660,000 distinct CDR3 sequences, more than 50% of them detected once, and over 9% sits in the top ten. Their antigens remain unidentified. The specimen sequenced was blood. These receptors all come from a girl aged 2 to 10 with multiple sclerosis.

The J gene is TRBJ2-5, the V gene TRBV5-1; D is unclear. The DNA end lines up better with TRBJ2-7; the J call may be wrong. Germline lookup yields CDR1 SGHRS and CDR2 YFSETQ. The CDR3 is 14 amino acids. The CDR3 bases are TGCGCCAGCAGCTTAATGACACCTTACTACGAGCAGTACTTC. Amino acid sequence: CASSLMTPYYEQYF.

The chain has TRBV10-3 and TRBJ1-1; tentatively, D is TRBD1 (6 bases). The CDR3 extends over 15 amino acids. V was cut by 5 bases and J by 1 base, with 14 bases left in between. Germline V gene data show CDR1 as ENHRY and CDR2 as SYGVKD. CDR3 residues: CAISLSGETNTEAFF. The CDR3 region has the DNA TGTGCCATCAGTTTATCAGGGGAGACGAACACTGAAGCTTTCTTT.

This chain connects TRBV6-2 or TRBV6-3 to TRBJ1-5; tentatively, D is TRBD1 (6 bases). CDR1 and CDR2 (germline): MNHEY, SVGEGT. The CDR3 runs to 15 residues. Trimming left V 4 bases short and J 5 bases short, with 15 bases between. The DNA of the CDR3 is TGTGCCAGCAGTTCCAGGGCCGGGGGCCATCAGCCCCAGCATTTT. Its protein is CASSSRAGGHQPQHF.

The chain carries TRBV13 and TRBJ2-1; D unresolved. CDR1 is PRHDT and CDR2 is FYEKMQ in the germline V gene (reference sequence). Between the trimmed V and J ends, which lost 5 bases and 9 bases, there was a span of 14 bases. The CDR3 loop spans 13 amino acids. The CDR3 here is CASSLTGFIEQFF. In DNA, the CDR3 is TGTGCCAGCAGCCTTACCGGTTTCATTGAGCAGTTCTTC.

J is TRBJ2-1 and V is TRBV5-1; tentative D call: TRBD1 (6 bases). This CDR3 region has 16 residues. V lost 4 bases and J lost 3, with 17 bases in between. Germline V gives CDR1 SGHRS, CDR2 YFSETQ. CDR3 DNA sequence: TGCGCCAGCAGCCGTACAGCCGGGACAAACTACAATGAGCAGTTCTTC. Protein sequence: CASSRTAGTNYNEQFF.

The DNA for the CDR3 is TGTGCCAGCAGCTCTAGACAGAGCTCCTACAATGAGCAGTTCTTC. Its translation is CASSSRQSSYNEQFF. V and J are TRBV11-2 and TRBJ2-1; D is perhaps TRBD1 (5 bases). The V gene's germline CDR1 is SGHAT and CDR2 FQNNGV. The V gene lost 4 bases and the J gene lost 0 bases, with 10 bases spanning the gap. The CDR3 extends over 15 amino acids.

This clonotype was counted a few times. The chain links TRBV5-1 to TRBJ2-1; a weak D match, TRBD1 (6 bases). This CDR3 has 15 amino acids. Per germline, CDR1 SGHRS and CDR2 YFSETQ. Deletions cut 3 bases from V and 1 base from J, with 11 bases between. In DNA form, the CDR3 reads TGCGCCAGCAGCTCAGGGGTTAGTTCCTACAATGAGCAGTTCTTC. It encodes CASSSGVSSYNEQFF.

The chain combines TRBV3-1 with TRBJ2-1, with 8 bases that match TRBD2. V dropped 6 bases and J dropped 7; count of bases not matched to a gene: 5. There are 13 residues in the CDR3. CDR1 is LGHDT and CDR2 is YNNKEL in the germline V gene (reference sequence). Here the CDR3 DNA reads TGTGCCAGCAGTTCGGGGGGGCGAAATGAGCAGTTCTTC. Amino acids: CASSSGGRNEQFF.

This clonotype has just a few counts. The CDR3 DNA is TGCGCCAGCAGCTTGTTTCCCACGAACACTGAAGCTTTCTTT. Protein: CASSLFPTNTEAFF. The chain employs TRBV5-1 and TRBJ1-1; D call uncertain. The CDR3 has 14 residues. Germline CDR1 and CDR2: SGHRS and YFSETQ. Trimming pared 1 base from V and 1 base from J, leaving 8 bases between.

The rearrangement uses TRBV29-1 and TRBJ2-7, with 8 bases matching TRBD2. The CDR3 is made up of 15 amino acids. The germline V gene encodes CDR1 SQVTM and CDR2 ANQGSEA. With 3 bases clipped from V and 0 bases from J, the junction kept 7 bases outside the gene matches. CDR3 region: CSVDLGGTSSYEQYF. As DNA, the CDR3 is TGCAGCGTTGACCTTGGGGGGACTAGCTCCTACGAGCAGTACTTC.

V and J are TRBV5-6 and TRBJ2-1; no clear D. This CDR3 is 12 amino acids long. With 0 bases removed from V and 6 bases from J, the gap between germline ends came to 4 bases. Germline V gives CDR1 SGHDT, CDR2 YYEEEE. The CDR3 region is CASSLVLNEQFF. The DNA of the CDR3 is TGTGCCAGCAGCTTGGTGCTCAATGAGCAGTTCTTC.

This clonotype was observed a handful of times. The rearrangement uses TRBV7-9 and TRBJ2-6; TRBD2 matches at 8 bases. Germline lookup yields CDR1 SEHNR and CDR2 FQNEAQ (reference sequence). The CDR3 has 16 residues. The J segment lost 3 bases and the V segment lost 5 bases, leaving 6 bases of the junction unmatched. The CDR3: CASSQIAGHGANVLTF. For the CDR3, the DNA is TGTGCCAGCAGCCAGATAGCGGGACATGGGGCCAACGTCCTGACTTTC.

V usage is TRBV12-3 or TRBV12-4 and J usage is TRBJ1-6; D is undetermined. Trimming took 2 bases from V and 10 from J, leaving 9 bases between them. The CDR3 covers 13 residues. CDR3 loop: CASSLLGHSPLHF. DNA of the CDR3: TGTGCCAGCAGTTTATTAGGCCACTCACCCCTCCACTTT.

The CDR3 DNA is TGTGCCTGGAGTGTTTTACAGTTACAGGGCAGCTACACCTTC. Amino acid sequence: CAWSVLQLQGSYTF. The rearrangement uses TRBV30 and TRBJ1-2, with a weak D call TRBD1 (6 bases). Germline V gives CDR1 GTSNPN, CDR2 SVGIG (reference sequence). This CDR3 is 14 amino acids long. Between the trimmed V and J ends, which lost 0 bases and 9 bases, there was a span of 17 bases.

The chain joins TRBV28 to TRBJ2-7, with D hard to call. The assigned J gene may be wrong: the sequence end matches TRBJ2-5 better. Germline loops: CDR1 MDHEN, CDR2 SYDVKM. CDR3 length: 13 residues. CDR3 loop: CASRPTAEETQYF. The CDR3 DNA follows: TGTGCCAGCAGACCGACCGCAGAAGAGACCCAGTACTTC.

The sample holds one count of this clonotype. This rearrangement joins TRBV10-2 to TRBJ2-1; D tentatively reads TRBD1 or TRBD2 (5 bases each). The CDR3 has 17 residues. CDR1 and CDR2 from the germline V gene are WSHSY and SAAADI. With 0 bases removed from V and 1 base from J, the gap between germline ends came to 13 bases. Here the CDR3 reads CASSESEWGMSYNEQFF. For the CDR3, the DNA is TGCGCCAGCAGTGAGTCAGAATGGGGGATGTCCTACAATGAGCAGTTCTTC.

The chain combines TRBV20-1 with TRBJ2-1, with D possibly matching TRBD2 (6 bases). The CDR3 covers 14 residues. V was pared by 0 bases and J by 7 bases, with 13 bases between. In germline, CDR1 is DFQATT, CDR2 SNEGSKA (reference sequence). The CDR3 bases are TGCAGTGCTAGAGATAGCGGCGCAATAAATGAGCAGTTCTTC. The encoded protein is CSARDSGAINEQFF.

This chain joins TRBV9 and TRBJ2-7; 7 bases fit TRBD2. This CDR3 is 14 amino acids long. Losses at the gene ends were 6 bases for V and 0 bases for J; bases not matched to a gene: 6. CDR1 is SGDLS and CDR2 is YYNGEE in the germline V gene. The CDR3 DNA follows: TGTGCCAGCACCCCGAGCGGGGCCTCCTACGAGCAGTACTTC. Its translation is CASTPSGASYEQYF. The whole variable domain, filled in from reference TRBV9 and TRBJ2-7, reads DSGVTQTPKHLITATGQRVTLRCSPRSGDLSVYWYQQSLDQGLQFLIQYYNGEERAKGNILERFSAQQFPDLHSELNLSSLELGDSALYFCASTPSGASYEQYFGPGTRLTVT.

The J gene is TRBJ2-5, the V gene TRBV5-1; TRBD2 matches at 10 bases. The CDR3 loop spans 16 amino acids. V lost 1 base and J lost 5; bases outside the gene matches: 8. Germline V gene sequence: CDR1 SGHRS, CDR2 YFSETQ. CDR3 protein: CASSLSSGRAEETQYF. DNA for the CDR3: TGCGCCAGCAGCTTGTCCAGCGGGAGGGCCGAGGAGACCCAGTACTTC.

The chain recombines TRBV20-1 with TRBJ2-1; D is perhaps TRBD1 or TRBD2 (5 bases each). V lost 3 bases, J lost 9 bases, and 21 bases lay in between. This CDR3 has 15 amino acids. Germline V lookup: CDR1 DFQATT, CDR2 SNEGSKA (reference sequence). The DNA of the CDR3 is TGCAGTGCTAGTGAGGCAGGGCTTAATGCGGGTGAGCAGTTCTTC. Protein sequence: CSASEAGLNAGEQFF.

This clonotype was counted a few times. The chain is built from TRBV12-3 or TRBV12-4 and TRBJ1-4; D call uncertain. Between the trimmed V and J ends, which lost 5 bases and 7 bases, there was a span of 8 bases. This CDR3 comprises 12 residues. CDR3 amino acids: CASSARSEKLFF. The CDR3 nucleotides are TGTGCCAGCAGTGCCCGGAGTGAAAAACTGTTTTTT.

The rearrangement links TRBV11-2 to TRBJ2-7, with D possibly being TRBD2 (6 bases). The CDR3 runs 14 residues. CDR1 and CDR2 from the germline V gene are SGHAT and FQNNGV. V lost 4 bases and J 4 bases, leaving 14 bases between the germline ends. Here the CDR3 reads CASSSLRGGYEQYF. The CDR3 coding sequence is TGTGCCAGCAGCTCCCTCCGGGGAGGATACGAGCAGTACTTC.

This clonotype turned up a few times. The gene calls are TRBV4-2 and TRBJ2-3, with 8 bases identical to TRBD2. Germline V gene sequence: CDR1 LGHNA, CDR2 YNFKEQ. V trimming: 0 bases; J trimming: 1 base; junction bases outside the gene matches: 3. The CDR3 contains 16 residues. CDR3 loop: CASSQEWRGGTDTQYF. The CDR3, as DNA: TGTGCCAGCAGCCAAGAATGGCGGGGGGGCACAGATACGCAGTATTTT.

The J gene is TRBJ2-5, the V gene TRBV29-1, with TRBD2 matching 9 bases. CDR3 length: 16 residues. J was trimmed by 5 bases and V by 3 bases; bases with no gene match: 13. Germline V gives CDR1 SQVTM, CDR2 ANQGSEA. The CDR3: CSVDPGLAGSRETQYF. CDR3 nucleotide sequence: TGCAGCGTTGACCCGGGGCTAGCGGGAAGCAGGGAGACCCAGTACTTC.

The table lists this clonotype with a few counts. The chain combines TRBV11-2 with TRBJ2-4; either TRBD1 or TRBD2 may supply D (6 bases each). Per the germline V gene, CDR1 is SGHAT and CDR2 is FQNNGV. V lost 8 bases and J 6 bases, leaving 17 bases between the germline ends. The CDR3 covers 14 residues. As DNA, the CDR3 is TGTGCCAGCGGCCTCACGGGGGCCCTAAACATTCAGTACTTC. Its protein is CASGLTGALNIQYF.

The chain employs TRBV28 and TRBJ2-7, with 9 bases matching TRBD2. The ends lost 3 bases at V and 1 base at J; junction bases unmatched: 4. CDR3 size: 15 residues. CDR1 MDHEN and CDR2 SYDVKM come from the germline V gene. The CDR3 bases are TGTGCCAGCAGTTTTGCGACTAGCGGATCCTACGAGCAGTACTTC. Residues: CASSFATSGSYEQYF.

The CDR3 nucleotides are TGTGCCGCGGCGGAAGTGGGGCCTAACGAGCAGTACTTC. Translation gives CAAAEVGPNEQYF. The chain has TRBV28 and TRBJ2-7, with a possible D match to TRBD1 (5 bases). The CDR3 consists of 13 residues. V was clipped by 11 bases and J by 5 bases, with 19 bases between them. The V gene's germline CDR1 is MDHEN and CDR2 SYDVKM.

The CDR3 sequence: CASSPTPGEQFF. The DNA of the CDR3 is TGTGCCAGCAGCCCCACCCCGGGTGAGCAGTTCTTC. The chain couples TRBV6-4 to TRBJ2-1; no clear D. Germline V CDR1 and CDR2: MRHNA, SNTAGT. There are 12 residues in the CDR3. V gave up 6 bases and J gave up 9 bases, with 12 bases separating them.

The chain links TRBV29-1 to TRBJ2-7; the match to TRBD2 covers 15 bases. Germline V lookup: CDR1 SQVTM, CDR2 ANQGSEA. Trimming removed 7 bases from V and 2 bases from J; junction bases left unmatched: 9. The CDR3 has 16 amino acids. The CDR3 DNA follows: TGCAGCGCCGCCGGACTAGCGGGAGGGCCCGCCTACGAGCAGTACTTC. Its protein product is CSAAGLAGGPAYEQYF.

This chain connects TRBV20-1 to TRBJ2-1; D is possibly TRBD2 (7 bases). The end of the DNA fits TRBJ2-7 better, so the J call may be wrong. Looked up from germline, CDR1 is DFQATT and CDR2 is SNEGSKA (reference sequence). The CDR3 is made up of 16 amino acids. The CDR3 region has the DNA TGCAGTGCTAGACGGGGGGCCTTAAGCTCCTACAATGAGCAGTACTTC. Translated: CSARRGALSSYNEQYF.